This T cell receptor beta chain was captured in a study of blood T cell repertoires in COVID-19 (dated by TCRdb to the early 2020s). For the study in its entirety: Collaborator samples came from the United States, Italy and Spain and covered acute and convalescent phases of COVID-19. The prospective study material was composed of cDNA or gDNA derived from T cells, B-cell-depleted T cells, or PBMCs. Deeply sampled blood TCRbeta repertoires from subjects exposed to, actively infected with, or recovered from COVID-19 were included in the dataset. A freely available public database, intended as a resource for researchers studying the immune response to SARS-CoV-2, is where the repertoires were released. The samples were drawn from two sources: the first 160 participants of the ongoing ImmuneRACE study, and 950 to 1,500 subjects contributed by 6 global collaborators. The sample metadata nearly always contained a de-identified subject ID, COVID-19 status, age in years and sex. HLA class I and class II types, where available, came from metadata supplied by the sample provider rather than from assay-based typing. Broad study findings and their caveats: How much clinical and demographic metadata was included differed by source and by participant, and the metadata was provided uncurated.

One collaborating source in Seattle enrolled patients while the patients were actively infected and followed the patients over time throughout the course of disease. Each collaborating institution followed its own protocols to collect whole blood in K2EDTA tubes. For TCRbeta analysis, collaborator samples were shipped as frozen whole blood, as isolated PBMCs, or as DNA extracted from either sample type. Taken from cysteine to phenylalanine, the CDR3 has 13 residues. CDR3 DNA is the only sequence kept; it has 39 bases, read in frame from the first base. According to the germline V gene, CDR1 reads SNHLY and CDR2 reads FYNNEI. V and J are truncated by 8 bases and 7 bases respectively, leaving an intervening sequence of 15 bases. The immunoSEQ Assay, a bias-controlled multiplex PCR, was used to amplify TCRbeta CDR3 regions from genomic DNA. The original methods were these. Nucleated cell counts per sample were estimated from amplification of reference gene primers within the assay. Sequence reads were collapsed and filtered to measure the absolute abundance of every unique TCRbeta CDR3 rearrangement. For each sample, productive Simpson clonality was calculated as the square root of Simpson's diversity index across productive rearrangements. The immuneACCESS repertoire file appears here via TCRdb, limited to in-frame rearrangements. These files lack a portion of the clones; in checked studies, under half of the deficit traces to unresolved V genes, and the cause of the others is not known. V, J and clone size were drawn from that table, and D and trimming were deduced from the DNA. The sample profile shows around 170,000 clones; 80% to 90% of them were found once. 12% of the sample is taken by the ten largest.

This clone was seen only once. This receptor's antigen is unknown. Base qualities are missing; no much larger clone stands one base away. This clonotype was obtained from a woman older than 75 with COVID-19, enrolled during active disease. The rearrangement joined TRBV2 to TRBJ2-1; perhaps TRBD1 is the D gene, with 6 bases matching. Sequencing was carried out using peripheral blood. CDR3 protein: CASQGPSPNEQFF. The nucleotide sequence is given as TGTGCCAGCCAGGGGCCTTCCCCTAATGAGCAGTTCTTC.